The 14 T cell receptor beta chains below come from one sample, sequenced in a study of early T cells in non-severe SARS-CoV-2 infection. In TCRdb, the 5' RACE reads were re-called with MiXCR into one record per CDR3 protein. This sample has 35,000 to 50,000 distinct CDR3 sequences, with 20% to 25% found just once. Sequencing was performed on whole blood, taken at baseline. All receptors come from an adult who was a healthcare worker with PCR-confirmed SARS-CoV-2 infection or an uninfected control (not recorded which).

This clonotype was picked up one time. The chain links TRBV27 to TRBJ1-3; a weak D match, TRBD1 (6 bases). The germline V gene encodes CDR1 MNHEY and CDR2 SMNVEV (reference sequence). This CDR3 has 14 residues. V lost 6 bases to trimming and J lost 2 bases, with 11 bases between them. Written as DNA, the CDR3 is TGTGCCAGCAGGGAACGGGGGCCTGGAAACACCATATATTTT. This translates into CASRERGPGNTIYF.

The rearrangement links TRBV19 to TRBJ2-7, with D unclear. The germline CDR1 and CDR2 sequences are LNHDA and SQIVND (reference sequence). V was cut by 1 base and J by 0 bases, with 7 bases left in between. This CDR3 region has 14 residues. The CDR3 is CASSIAGRSYEQYF. The CDR3 bases are TGTGCCAGTAGTATAGCAGGCCGCTCCTACGAGCAGTACTTC.

This clonotype was seen a few times. This rearrangement joins TRBV5-1 to TRBJ2-6; D not resolved. The CDR3 is made up of 16 amino acids. Trimming cost V 0 bases and J 0 bases, with 7 bases left between them. The germline V gene has CDR1 SGHRS and CDR2 YFSETQ. Written as DNA, the CDR3 is TGCGCCAGCAGCTTGGGACCGAGCTCTGGGGCCAACGTCCTGACTTTC. Protein: CASSLGPSSGANVLTF. Combining the CDR3 with reference TRBV5-1 and TRBJ2-6 gives the whole variable domain KAGVTQTPRYLIKTRGQQVTLSCSPISGHRSVSWYQQTPGQGLQFLFEYFSETQRNKGNFPGRFSGRQFSNSRSEMNVSTLELGDSALYLCASSLGPSSGANVLTFGAGSRLTVL.

The chain employs TRBV6-1 and TRBJ2-3; a weak D match, TRBD2 (5 bases). The CDR3 is 16 residues long. Looked up from germline, CDR1 is MNHNS and CDR2 is SASEGT. V was clipped by 0 bases and J by 1 base, with 11 bases between them. As DNA, the CDR3 is TGTGCCAGCAGTGAAGCGACTATCCCCCGCACAGATACGCAGTATTTT. It is translated as CASSEATIPRTDTQYF.

This chain uses TRBV5-6 with TRBJ2-3; TRBD2 might be the D (5 bases). CDR3 length: 14 amino acids. Germline CDR1 is SGHDT and CDR2 is YYEEEE. V gave up 0 bases and J gave up 3 bases, with 8 bases separating them. CDR3 DNA sequence: TGTGCCAGCAGCTTGGCAGCGGAAACAGATACGCAGTATTTT. Translated: CASSLAAETDTQYF. Complete variable domain (other parts from reference TRBV5-6 and TRBJ2-3): DAGVTQSPTHLIKTRGQQVTLRCSPKSGHDTVSWYQQALGQGPQFIFQYYEEEERQRGNFPDRFSGHQFPNYSSELNVNALLLGDSALYLCASSLAAETDTQYFGPGTRLTVL.

In its sample, this clonotype was seen a few times. This chain connects TRBV7-9 to TRBJ1-6; D not resolved. The CDR3 sequence is 15 residues long. Deletions cut 3 bases from V and 11 bases from J, with 17 bases between. In germline, CDR1 is SEHNR, CDR2 FQNEAQ (reference sequence). In DNA form, the CDR3 reads TGTGCCAGCAGCTTCGCCGGACTTACAGTTACACCCCTCCACTTT. It yields the protein CASSFAGLTVTPLHF.

This clonotype occurred a few times. The chain couples TRBV20-1 to TRBJ2-3, with D possibly being TRBD1 (5 bases). Germline V gene sequence: CDR1 DFQATT, CDR2 SNEGSKA (reference sequence). V gave up 0 bases and J gave up 6 bases, with 16 bases separating them. There are 15 residues in the CDR3. The CDR3 DNA follows: TGCAGTGCTAGAGAGCAGGGCGGCCCCGCGGATACGCAGTATTTT. Translation: CSAREQGGPADTQYF.

The V and J genes are TRBV19 and TRBJ1-2; D call uncertain. The CDR3 spans 13 residues. From germline, CDR1 is LNHDA and CDR2 SQIVND (reference sequence). V was pared by 8 bases and J by 2 bases, with 12 bases between. DNA for the CDR3: TGTGCCAGTCGTTCTAGCATCAACTATGGCTACACCTTC. This sequence encodes CASRSSINYGYTF.

The chain has TRBV25-1 and TRBJ1-1; D gene uncertain. This CDR3 spans 11 amino acids. Germline V gene sequence: CDR1 MGHDK, CDR2 SYGVNS. Trimming took 5 bases from V and 9 from J, leaving 10 bases between them. The CDR3 sequence: CASSTLGKAFF. The CDR3 DNA is TGTGCCAGCAGTACTCTGGGGAAAGCTTTCTTT. Variable domain in full (rest from reference TRBV25-1 and TRBJ1-1): EADIYQTPRYLVIGTGKKITLECSQTMGHDKMYWYQQDPGMELHLIHYSYGVNSTEKGDLSSESTVSRIRTEHFPLTLESARPSHTSQYLCASSTLGKAFFGQGTRLTVV.

To note about this clonotype: At one end, the junction sequence differs from germline, possibly due to a read error. V is TRBV9 and J is TRBJ1-6, with unresolved D. The CDR3 contains 13 residues. The germline gives CDR1 SGDLS, CDR2 YYNGEE. CDR3 nucleotides: TGTACCAGCAGCGTCGATGTGGGCCGCGACCTCCACTTT. Amino acid sequence: CTSSVDVGRDLHF.

In this sample, this clonotype turned up many times. The rearrangement links TRBV27 to TRBJ1-6; no clear D gene. V lost 3 bases and J lost 4, with 7 bases in between. From germline, CDR1 is MNHEY and CDR2 SMNVEV (reference sequence). The CDR3 covers 14 residues. CDR3 nucleotides: TGTGCCAGCAGTTTTAGGGATTATAATTCACCCCTCCACTTT. This sequence encodes CASSFRDYNSPLHF.

This clonotype was counted only a few times. V and J are TRBV10-3 and TRBJ1-3; D call uncertain. The V gene's germline CDR1 is ENHRY and CDR2 SYGVKD. Deletions cut 3 bases from V and 5 bases from J, with 5 bases between. The CDR3 extends over 12 amino acids. CDR3 in DNA: TGTGCCATCAGTGATGTAAGAAACACCATATATTTT. Translation: CAISDVRNTIYF.

The genes are TRBV5-1 and TRBJ1-1; D call uncertain. The CDR3 sequence is 15 residues long. Germline CDR1 is SGHRS and CDR2 is YFSETQ. Deletions cut 4 bases from V and 3 bases from J, with 16 bases between. For the CDR3, the DNA is TGCGCCAGCAGCCCGACTCCGGGAGTGGACACTGAAGCTTTCTTT. This gives the protein CASSPTPGVDTEAFF.

The sample holds one count of this clonotype. The chain recombines TRBV10-3 with TRBJ2-3; 12 bases map to TRBD1. The CDR3 extends over 15 amino acids. Germline V gene data show CDR1 as ENHRY and CDR2 as SYGVKD. V lost 6 bases to trimming and J lost 4 bases; unmatched junction nucleotides: 5. CDR3 in amino acids: CAIRAGTGGSDTQYF. The CDR3, as DNA: TGTGCCATCAGGGCCGGGACAGGGGGCTCAGATACGCAGTATTTT.